The clone carrying this T cell receptor (beta chain) was found many times. The antigen remains unidentified. The data were taken from a study of T cells in Graves' hyperthyroidism and ophthalmopathy. Absent ophthalmopathy progression within 18 months defined stable Graves' hyperthyroidism. Clinical symptoms, serum thyroxine, TRAb, thyroid ultrasound and orbital computed tomography informed diagnoses. Germline V CDR1 and CDR2: SGHTS, YDEGEE. This CDR3 is built from 16 residues. The V segment lost 2 bases and the J segment 10 bases; nucleotides outside the gene matches: 9. Study-wide points: The majority of expanded thyroid clonotypes above 0.001 also appeared in blood.

The TCR beta CDR3 regions underwent amplification using RNA transcripts as the source. The study used the HTBI primer set for a first-round RT-PCR of the TCR CDR3. Via MiXCR, TCRdb re-called the multiplex PCR reads, giving one row per CDR3 protein. Here the sample spans about 540,000 distinct CDR3 sequences, more than 45% being singletons. Source material: peripheral blood or thyroid tissue (not recorded which). This receptor was identified in a woman aged 18-29 years with Graves' hyperthyroidism. This chain joins TRBV5-8 and TRBJ1-6; 10 positions match TRBD1. CDR3 DNA sequence: TGTGCCAGCAGCTTCCGGGACAGGGGAGCGGAATCACCCCTCCACTTT. This codes for CASSFRDRGAESPLHF.